The present T cell receptor beta chain was sequenced within a study of cytomegalovirus exposure and HLA in healthy donors. CDR1 and CDR2 from the germline V gene are SGHAT and FQNNGV. Trimming shortened V by 6 bases and J by 1 base, and 15 bases separated the two germline ends. The CDR3 sequence is 16 residues long. This cohort consisted of healthy bone marrow donors. The PCR contained 60 Vbeta and 13 Jbeta primers. Sequenced by immunoSEQ multiplex PCR; TCRdb stores in-frame clones only, minus some. The repertoire holds about 120,000 clones, around 75% seen once, with 2% to 2.5% in the top ten. The chain links TRBV11-2 to TRBJ2-2; D is unresolved. This clonotype originated in a man aged 25-45 years in good health and CMV-seronegative. Sequencing was carried out using PBMCs. The CDR3 sequence: CASSQRQALNTGELFF. The DNA of the CDR3 is TGTGCCAGCAGTCAACGGCAGGCTTTGAACACCGGGGAGCTGTTTTTT.